Below, one TCR beta chain is given with its context. Its specificity is unknown. The germline V and J ends were trimmed by 10 bases and 0 bases, with 13 bases remaining between them. The CDR3 is 15 amino acids. Per germline, CDR1 MNHEY and CDR2 SVGAGI. This sample stems from a study of OX40 agonist ivuxolimab in advanced cancers. Overall study: Participants averaged approximately 60 years of age (range about 23 to 80) and were around 80% male. Two patients with cutaneous melanoma and one with hepatocellular carcinoma, three in total, showed partial responses.

Only in-frame clones appear in the TCRdb table, and some are missing; sequencing was by immunoSEQ multiplex PCR. This repertoire shows tens of thousands of clones, less than 90% found once; its top ten account for roughly 0.7%. Whole-study findings and limits: Expanded clones belonging to CD8+ T cells outnumbered, on average, those of CD4+.

The source is an adult with an advanced solid tumor such as melanoma, head and neck, liver or kidney cancer. V usage is TRBV6-5 and J usage is TRBJ1-6, with D perhaps TRBD1 (5 bases). Sample: CD4+ or CD8+ T cells sorted from blood, taken in a trial of the OX40 agonist ivuxolimab. The CDR3 spells CATLDISSYNSPLHF. Here the CDR3 DNA reads TGTGCCACCCTGGACATTAGCTCCTATAATTCACCCCTCCACTTT.